The present T cell receptor (beta chain) was sequenced within a study of technical replicates of blood from several donors. Clones were read by immunoSEQ multiplex PCR, and TCRdb kept only the in-frame ones, dropping some. The sample holds tens of thousands of clones, about nine tenths seen once. This CDR3 region has 16 residues. After removal of 5 bases from V and 2 bases from J, the junction contained 7 bases not matched to a gene. The germline gives CDR1 LNHDA, CDR2 SQIVND (reference sequence). The chain links TRBV19 to TRBJ2-4; 9 bases agree with TRBD1. What was sequenced was T cells isolated from PBMCs. This TCR derives from a human donor in good health. Some clones in this sample may be carry-over from other donors' samples. CDR3 in DNA: TGTGCCAGTAGTCTAGGGACAGGGTTAACCAAAAACATTCAGTACTTC. This codes for CASSLGTGLTKNIQYF. The full variable domain, its missing parts supplied by reference TRBV19 and TRBJ2-4, is DGGITQSPKYLFRKEGQNVTLSCEQNLNHDAMYWYRQDPGQGLRLIYYSQIVNDFQKGDIAEGYSVSREKKESFPLTVTSAQKNPTAFYLCASSLGTGLTKNIQYFGAGTRLSVL.